Given below is one T cell receptor (beta chain) in context. This sample stems from a study of cytomegalovirus exposure and HLA in healthy donors. Both 60 Vbeta primers and 13 Jbeta primers went into the PCR. The repertoire was sequenced with immunoSEQ multiplex PCR; TCRdb's copy has only in-frame clones and lacks some. Counted here are 95,000 to 150,000 clones, about three quarters occurring once; the ten biggest clones make up 3.4%. Germline V gene lookup returns CDR1 MNHEY and CDR2 SMNVEV (reference sequence). CDR3 length equals 15 residues. The V and J ends lost 5 bases and 3 bases respectively, with 14 bases between them.

The TCR comes from a man aged 25-45 years in good health and CMV-seronegative. The chain joins TRBV27 to TRBJ2-1; D not certain. The specimen was PBMCs. CDR3 sequence: CASSDLLENYNEQFF. For the CDR3, the DNA is TGTGCCAGCAGTGATTTGCTAGAGAACTACAATGAGCAGTTCTTC.